The 13 T cell receptor beta chains below all came from one sample that was sequenced in a study of tumour-infiltrating T cells in Burkitt lymphoma. Using immunoSEQ multiplex PCR, the repertoire was profiled, and TCRdb retains in-frame clones only, with some absent. The sample has some 2,300 clones; more than 12% are singletons. Sequencing was performed on tumor tissue. Source of these receptors: a human donor with Burkitt lymphoma.

The chain employs TRBV28 and TRBJ1-5, with a weak D call TRBD1 (5 bases). Trimming removed 2 bases from V and 3 bases from J, with 11 bases in between. There are 15 residues in the CDR3. In germline, CDR1 is MDHEN, CDR2 SYDVKM. The CDR3: CASSLSKGPNQPQHF. The CDR3 DNA is TGTGCCAGCAGTTTAAGTAAGGGGCCCAATCAGCCCCAGCATTTT.

The sample holds a few counts of this clone. The J gene is TRBJ1-2, the V gene TRBV7-9; TRBD1 aligns across 7 bases. There are 14 residues in the CDR3. Looked up from germline, CDR1 is SEHNR and CDR2 is FQNEAQ (reference sequence). The V and J ends lost 4 bases and 8 bases, in that order; junction bases with no gene match: 10. In DNA form, the CDR3 reads TGTGCCAGCAGCTCGACAGGGAGTAGACACGGCTACACCTTC. It is translated as CASSSTGSRHGYTF.

J is TRBJ2-2 and V is TRBV15; D unclear. Germline lookup yields CDR1 LNHNV and CDR2 YYDKDF (reference sequence). V lost 1 base, J lost 4 bases, and 7 bases lay in between. The CDR3 sequence is 14 residues long. The CDR3 DNA is TGTGCCACCAGCAGAGGTTGGAGCACCGGGGAGCTGTTTTTT. Translating gives CATSRGWSTGELFF.

This clone has just a few counts. This sequence joins TRBV6-5 and TRBJ1-1; D gene ambiguous. Germline values: CDR1 MNHEY, CDR2 SVGAGI. Trimming removed 2 bases at V and 10 bases at J, with 17 bases between. The CDR3 contains 14 residues. In nucleotides, the CDR3 is TGTGCCAGCAGTTACCTAGGAACAGCCTGGGCAGCTTTCTTT. It is translated as CASSYLGTAWAAFF.

The chain uses TRBV2 and TRBJ1-6, with D maybe TRBD1 (5 bases). The V end was cut by 5 bases, the J end by 10 bases, with 15 bases between. Germline V CDR1 and CDR2: SNHLY, FYNNEI. This CDR3 has 14 residues. The DNA for the CDR3 is TGTGCCAGCAGTATGAGACAGTCCTCATCACCCCTCCACTTT. It is translated as CASSMRQSSSPLHF.

V is TRBV29-1 and J is TRBJ2-7; 7 nucleotides line up with TRBD2. The CDR3 length is 12 residues. V lost 5 bases and J lost 6; bases outside the gene matches: 7. Germline V gene data show CDR1 as SQVTM and CDR2 as ANQGSEA. DNA for the CDR3: TGCAGCGTTAAGAGCGGGGAAGGCGAGCAGTACTTC. Translated, it gives CSVKSGEGEQYF.

By sample fraction, this clone is medium-sized (0.01 to 0.1%). V gene TRBV10-3 combines with J gene TRBJ1-2; 8 nucleotides agree with TRBD1. The length of the CDR3 is 14 residues. V trimming: 4 bases; J trimming: 3 bases; junction bases outside the gene matches: 4. Germline V gene sequence: CDR1 ENHRY, CDR2 SYGVKD. In DNA form, the CDR3 reads TGTGCCATCAGTGGGACAGGGAGGGACTATGGCTACACCTTC. Amino acids: CAISGTGRDYGYTF.

This clone has only a few counts. V gene TRBV30 combines with J gene TRBJ1-2; unclear D gene. Germline assignment: CDR1 GTSNPN and CDR2 SVGIG (reference sequence). The CDR3 has 14 residues. V was pared by 0 bases and J by 4 bases, with 12 bases between. The CDR3 sequence is CAWSVHGKAYGYTF. In nucleotides, the CDR3 is TGTGCCTGGAGTGTACACGGTAAAGCCTATGGCTACACCTTC.

In nucleotides, the CDR3 is TGCGCCAGCAGTCACACCGGGGAGCTGTTTTTT. Its protein is CASSHTGELFF. V and J are TRBV10-2 and TRBJ2-2; D uncertain. This CDR3 comprises 11 residues. V was cut by 5 bases and J by 3 bases, with 1 base left in between. Germline CDR1 WSHSY, CDR2 SAAADI.

This clone has more than one count but fewer than ten. The chain uses TRBV5-6 and TRBJ2-1; 9 nucleotides line up with TRBD1. V lost 4 bases and J lost 2; bases outside the gene matches: 7. The germline V gene encodes CDR1 SGHDT and CDR2 YYEEEE. The CDR3 extends over 16 amino acids. CDR3 in amino acids: CASSLGQGITYNEQFF. The CDR3 region has the DNA TGTGCCAGCAGCCTCGGACAGGGGATTACCTACAATGAGCAGTTCTTC.

V is TRBV6-1 and J is TRBJ1-5, with a tentative D call TRBD1 (6 bases). The germline V and J ends were trimmed by 5 bases and 1 base, with 9 bases remaining between them. The CDR3 extends over 14 amino acids. Germline V gene sequence: CDR1 MNHNS, CDR2 SASEGT. CDR3 amino acids: CASSQGQSNQPQHF. In nucleotides, the CDR3 is TGTGCCAGCAGTCAAGGACAGAGCAATCAGCCCCAGCATTTT.

This chain joins TRBV16 and TRBJ1-2; a weak D match, TRBD1 (6 bases). Deletions cut 0 bases from V and 5 bases from J, with 16 bases between. Germline-derived CDR1 and CDR2 are KGHSY and FQNENV. The CDR3 is 16 residues long. In nucleotides, the CDR3 is TGTGCCAGCAGCCAATCGCGGGGCAGGGGTGTTTATGGCTACACCTTC. The encoded protein is CASSQSRGRGVYGYTF.

This sequence joins TRBV7-8 and TRBJ1-2, with D perhaps matching TRBD1 (5 bases). With 5 bases removed from V and 4 bases from J, the gap between germline ends came to 17 bases. The germline V gene has CDR1 SGHVS and CDR2 FQNEAQ. CDR3 length: 15 amino acids. The CDR3 bases are TGTGCCAGCAGCCCCCTCGGGGGTGGGAGCTATGGCTACACCTTC. Its translation is CASSPLGGGSYGYTF. The entire variable domain, with the rest obtained from reference TRBV7-8 and TRBJ1-2, is as follows: GAGVSQSPRYKVAKRGQDVALRCDPISGHVSLFWYQQALGQGPEFLTYFQNEAQLDKSGLPSDRFFAERPEGSVSTLKIQRTQQEDSAVYLCASSPLGGGSYGYTFGSGTRLTVV.